This T cell receptor (beta chain) was obtained from a study of control samples from healthy donors and cancer patients. CDR1 is SGDLS, CDR2 YYNGEE, per germline. This CDR3 is 13 amino acids long. V gave up 7 bases and J gave up 5 bases, with 13 bases separating them. The table came from immunoSEQ multiplex PCR; TCRdb's copy has only in-frame clones and leaves some out. There are tens of thousands of clones in the sample; about 94% occur only once, and 2.8% lies in the top ten. This TCR was sampled from a woman in her twenties or thirties in good health. The genes are TRBV9 and TRBJ1-5, with D tentatively TRBD1 (5 bases). The sequencing sample was made of blood. CDR3 coding DNA: TGTGCCAGCGGGTTGGGAGGGGATCAGCCCCAGCATTTT. Amino acids: CASGLGGDQPQHF.